This T cell receptor beta chain was documented in a study of blood T cells in healthy people across ages. Study in general: Researchers report that template switching captured about one barcoded beta molecule per two T cells.

From germline, CDR1 is DFQATT and CDR2 SNEGSKA (reference sequence). The CDR3 contains 11 residues. V lost 3 bases and J lost 9, with 9 bases in between. Caucasian, healthy and from Russia, the donors were aged between about 6 and 90. Combining a sample-barcoded 5' primer with a J-beta primer mix, a second PCR ran for roughly 7 to 11 cycles. Each CDR3 protein gets one entry after TCRdb re-called the 5' RACE reads with MiXCR. Here the sample spans around 1.5 million distinct CDR3 sequences, 45% to 70% being singletons. The J gene is TRBJ2-4, the V gene TRBV20-1; D is uncertain. The TCR was taken from a man between 18 and 29 years old in good health. The sequenced material came from blood. The CDR3 reads CSARSSGIQYF. CDR3 DNA sequence: TGCAGTGCTAGGTCATCGGGCATTCAGTACTTC.